This T cell receptor (beta chain) originates from a study of human T cells and chemical hapten exposure. Across the whole study: Donors were sensitized with 2% DPC on the upper inner arm. Study results and limitations: After DPC sensitization, TCRs above 1 in 1000 frequency showed no change. Versus controls, significantly more large CDR3 similarity clusters arose from expanded TCRs.

This CDR3 has 16 residues. Trimming cost V 7 bases and J 5 bases; bases outside gene matches: 17. In germline, CDR1 is SGHRS, CDR2 YFSETQ. The table lists this clonotype with many counts. As yet, its antigen is unknown. TCRdb itself ran the RACE reads through MiXCR, one entry per CDR3 protein. This table has more than 80,000 distinct CDR3 sequences, 7.5% to 9% appearing once. Time point denoted: patch test 1, 2 weeks after DPC sensitization. As to treatment: therapeutic diphenylcyclopropenone sensitization with weekly scalp DPC. Participating donors were patients with alopecia, aged 18 to 70 years, considered appropriate candidates for DPC.

This receptor was identified in a woman aged 25 to 39 with alopecia areata. Some clones in this sample may be carry-over from other donors' samples. The gene calls are TRBV5-1 and TRBJ2-5, with 7 nucleotides matching TRBD2. Specimen: whole blood, collected in connection with sensitization to the hapten diphenylcyclopropenone (DPC). The CDR3 DNA reads TGCGCCAGCTCGCCTTCCCCGCGGGGAGGGAAGGAGACCCAGTACTTC. This codes for CASSPSPRGGKETQYF.